The source of this T cell receptor beta chain is a study of blood T cell repertoires in COVID-19. Turning to the study itself: The United States, Italy and Spain supplied acute and convalescent COVID-19 samples. Nucleic acid was either cDNA or gDNA, and it came from T cells, B-cell-depleted T cells, or PBMCs.

V gave up 7 bases and J gave up 1 base, with 7 bases separating them. The CDR3 covers 12 residues. CDR1 and CDR2 from the germline V gene are MNHEY and SMNVEV (reference sequence). The data were produced by immunoSEQ multiplex PCR, yet TCRdb's version contains in-frame clones alone and is incomplete. Here the sample spans about 480,000 clones, more than 75% being singletons. Recovered Cohort 3 donors showed two negative PCRs, clearance, or symptom resolution. The clonotype originates from a woman aged 40 to 55 who had recovered from COVID-19. The chain links TRBV27 to TRBJ1-1, with D hard to call. Input material: PBMCs or T cells enriched from blood (not recorded which). Here the CDR3 reads CASISGNTEAFF. In nucleotides, the CDR3 is TGTGCCAGCATCTCGGGGAACACTGAAGCTTTCTTT.